This record looks at one T cell receptor (beta chain) sequence and its context. Its antigen is undetermined. These data come from a study of vaccination and CD4 T cells after COVID-19. Whole-study results and caveats: Spike mono-reactivity was shown by 304 of 307 vaccine-specific clones in convalescent patients.

The Oncomine TCR Beta short-read assay was applied to DNA of cultured CD4+ T cells. TCRdb ran MiXCR on the PCR reads and lists one entry per CDR3 protein. The top ten clones hold roughly 9.1% of a sample with 12,000 to 15,000 distinct CDR3 sequences, about 55% of them seen once. Noted treatment: roughly 11-day PBMC culture with coronavirus spike peptide pools or control peptides (ViraFEST assay). The sequencing here drew on CD4+ T cells from blood, cultured in vitro, taken before SARS-CoV-2 vaccination. The origin of this receptor is a human donor who had recovered from COVID-19.

The CDR3 nucleotides are TGCGCCAGCAGCCAGGTTACAGGTTCCAATCAGCCCCAGCATTTT. It yields the protein CASSQVTGSNQPQHF. The chain uses TRBV4-1 and TRBJ1-5; tentatively, D is TRBD1 (5 bases). V lost 3 bases and J lost 3, with 12 bases in between. Germline V lookup: CDR1 MGHRA, CDR2 YSYEKL. The CDR3 runs to 15 residues.